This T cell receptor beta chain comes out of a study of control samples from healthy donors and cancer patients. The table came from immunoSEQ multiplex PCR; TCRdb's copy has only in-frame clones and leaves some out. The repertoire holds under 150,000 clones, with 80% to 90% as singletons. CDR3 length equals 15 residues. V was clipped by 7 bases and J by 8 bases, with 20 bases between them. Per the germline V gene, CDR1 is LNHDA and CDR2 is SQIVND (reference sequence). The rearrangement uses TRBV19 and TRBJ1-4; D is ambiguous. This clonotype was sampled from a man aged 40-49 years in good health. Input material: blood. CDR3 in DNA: TGTGCCAGTATTGCGTCCGCGGGAAGATTGGAAAAACTGTTTTTT. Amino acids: CASIASAGRLEKLFF.